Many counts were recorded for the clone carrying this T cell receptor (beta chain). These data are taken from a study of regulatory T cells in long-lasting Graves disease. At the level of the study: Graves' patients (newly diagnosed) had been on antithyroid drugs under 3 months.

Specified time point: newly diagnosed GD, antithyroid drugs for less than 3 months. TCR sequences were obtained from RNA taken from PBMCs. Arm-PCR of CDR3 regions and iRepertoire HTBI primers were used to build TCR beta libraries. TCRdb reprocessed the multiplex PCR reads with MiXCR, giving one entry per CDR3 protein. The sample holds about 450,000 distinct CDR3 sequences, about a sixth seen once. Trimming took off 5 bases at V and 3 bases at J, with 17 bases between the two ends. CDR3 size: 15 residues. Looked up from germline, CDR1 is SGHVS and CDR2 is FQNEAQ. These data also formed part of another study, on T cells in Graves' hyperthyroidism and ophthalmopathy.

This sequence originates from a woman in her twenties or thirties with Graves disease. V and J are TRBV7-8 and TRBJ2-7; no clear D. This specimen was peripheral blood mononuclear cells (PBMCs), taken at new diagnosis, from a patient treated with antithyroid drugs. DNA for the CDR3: TGTGCCAGCAGCCCAGAACAAACGCGTTACTACGAGCAGTACTTC. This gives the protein CASSPEQTRYYEQYF.